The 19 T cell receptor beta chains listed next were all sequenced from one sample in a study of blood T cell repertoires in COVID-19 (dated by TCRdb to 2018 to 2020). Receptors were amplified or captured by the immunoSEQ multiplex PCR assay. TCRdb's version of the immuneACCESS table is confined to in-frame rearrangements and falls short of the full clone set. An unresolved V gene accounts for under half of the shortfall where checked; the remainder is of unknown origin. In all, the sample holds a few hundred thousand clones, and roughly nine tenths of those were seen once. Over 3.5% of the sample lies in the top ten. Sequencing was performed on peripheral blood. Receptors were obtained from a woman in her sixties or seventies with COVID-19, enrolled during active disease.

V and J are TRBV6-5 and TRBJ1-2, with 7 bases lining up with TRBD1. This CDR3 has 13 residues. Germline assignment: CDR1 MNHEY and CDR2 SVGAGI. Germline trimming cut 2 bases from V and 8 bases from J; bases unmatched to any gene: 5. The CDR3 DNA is TGTGCCAGCAGTTACAGGGACAGTCGGGGCTACACCTTC. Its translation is CASSYRDSRGYTF.

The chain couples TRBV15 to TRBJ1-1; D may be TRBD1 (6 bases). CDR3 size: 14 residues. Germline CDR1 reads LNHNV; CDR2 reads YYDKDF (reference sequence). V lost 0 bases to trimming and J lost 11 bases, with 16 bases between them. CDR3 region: CATSRDEKRTEAFF. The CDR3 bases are TGTGCCACCAGCAGAGATGAAAAGAGGACAGAGGCTTTCTTT.

The CDR3 DNA sequence: TGTGCCAGCAGTCCATCAGGGGGAACTCCTGAAGCTTTCTTT. It yields the protein CASSPSGGTPEAFF. The chain couples TRBV25-1 to TRBJ1-1; 7 nucleotides match TRBD1. This CDR3 has 14 residues. With V trimmed by 5 bases and J by 6 bases, 9 bases remained unmatched. From germline, CDR1 is MGHDK and CDR2 SYGVNS.

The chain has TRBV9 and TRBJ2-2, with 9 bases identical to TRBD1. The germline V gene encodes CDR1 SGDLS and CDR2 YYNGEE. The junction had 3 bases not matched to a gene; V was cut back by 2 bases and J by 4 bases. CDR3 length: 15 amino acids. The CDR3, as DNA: TGTGCCAGCAGCGTTAGGGACAGGGTCACCGGGGAGCTGTTTTTT. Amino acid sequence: CASSVRDRVTGELFF.

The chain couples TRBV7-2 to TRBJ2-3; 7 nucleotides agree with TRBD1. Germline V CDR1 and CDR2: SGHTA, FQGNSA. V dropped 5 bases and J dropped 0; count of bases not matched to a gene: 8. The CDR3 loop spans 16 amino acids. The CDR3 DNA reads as TGTGCCAGCAGCCACGCCGGGACAGCTAGCACAGATACGCAGTATTTT. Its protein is CASSHAGTASTDTQYF.

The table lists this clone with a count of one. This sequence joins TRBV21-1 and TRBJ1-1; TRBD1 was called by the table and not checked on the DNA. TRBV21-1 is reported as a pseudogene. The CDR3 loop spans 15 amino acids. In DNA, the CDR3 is TGTGCCAGCAGCAAAACCTCAGGGAAGAACACTGAAGCTTTCTTT. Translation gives CASSKTSGKNTEAFF.

CDR3 region: CASKVDRGYTEAFF. For the CDR3, the DNA is TGTGCCAGCAAAGTGGACAGGGGGTACACTGAAGCTTTCTTT. V is TRBV6-5 and J is TRBJ1-1; 10 bases are shared with TRBD1. CDR3 length: 14 residues. Germline CDR1 and CDR2: MNHEY and SVGAGI. J was trimmed by 3 bases and V by 7 bases; bases with no gene match: 5.

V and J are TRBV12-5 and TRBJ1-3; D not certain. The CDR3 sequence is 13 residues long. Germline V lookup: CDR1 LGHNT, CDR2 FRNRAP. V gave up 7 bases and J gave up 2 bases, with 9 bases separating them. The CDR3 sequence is CASARETGNTIYF. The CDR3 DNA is TGTGCTAGTGCGCGGGAGACTGGAAACACCATATATTTT.

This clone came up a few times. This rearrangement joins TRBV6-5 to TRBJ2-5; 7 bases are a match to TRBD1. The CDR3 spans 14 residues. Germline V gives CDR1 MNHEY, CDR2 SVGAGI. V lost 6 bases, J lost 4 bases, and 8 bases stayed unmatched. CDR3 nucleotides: TGTGCCAGCAGCTTAGGGGGCTTTCGAGAGACCCAGTACTTC. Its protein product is CASSLGGFRETQYF.

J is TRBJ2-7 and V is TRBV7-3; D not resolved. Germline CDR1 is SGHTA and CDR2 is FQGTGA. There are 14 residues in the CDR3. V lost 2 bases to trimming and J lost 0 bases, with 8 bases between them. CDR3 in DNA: TGTGCCAGCAGCTTACAGGCGACCTCCTACGAGCAGTACTTC. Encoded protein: CASSLQATSYEQYF.

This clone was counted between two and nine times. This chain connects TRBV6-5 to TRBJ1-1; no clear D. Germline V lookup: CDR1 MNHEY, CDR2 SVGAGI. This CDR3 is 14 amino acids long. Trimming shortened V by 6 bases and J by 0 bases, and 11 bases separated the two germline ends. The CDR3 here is CASSREDMNTEAFF. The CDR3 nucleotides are TGTGCCAGCAGCCGGGAGGATATGAACACTGAAGCTTTCTTT.

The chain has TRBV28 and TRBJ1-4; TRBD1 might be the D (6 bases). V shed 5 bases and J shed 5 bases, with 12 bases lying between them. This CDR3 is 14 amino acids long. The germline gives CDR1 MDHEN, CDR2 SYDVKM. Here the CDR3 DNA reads TGTGCCAGCAGTCGGACAGCGCTGAATGAAAAACTGTTTTTT. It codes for CASSRTALNEKLFF.

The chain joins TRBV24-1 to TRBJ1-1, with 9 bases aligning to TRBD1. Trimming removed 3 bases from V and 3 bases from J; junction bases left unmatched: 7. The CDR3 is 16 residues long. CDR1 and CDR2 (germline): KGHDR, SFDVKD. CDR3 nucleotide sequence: TGTGCCACCAGTGATGGACAGGGGAAGGGATACACTGAAGCTTTCTTT. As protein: CATSDGQGKGYTEAFF.

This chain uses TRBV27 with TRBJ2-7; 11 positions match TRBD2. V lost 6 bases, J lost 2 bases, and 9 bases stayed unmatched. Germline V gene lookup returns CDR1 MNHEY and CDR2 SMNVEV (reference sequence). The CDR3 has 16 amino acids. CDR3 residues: CASRDKTSGATYEQYF. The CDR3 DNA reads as TGTGCCAGCAGGGACAAGACTAGCGGGGCTACCTACGAGCAGTACTTC.

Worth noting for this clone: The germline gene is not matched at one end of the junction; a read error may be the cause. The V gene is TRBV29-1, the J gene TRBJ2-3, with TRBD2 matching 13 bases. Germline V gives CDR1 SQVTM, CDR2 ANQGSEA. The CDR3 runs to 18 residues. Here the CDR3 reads CTVRGLGTSGAPADTQYF. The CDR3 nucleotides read TGCACCGTTAGGGGGTTGGGGACTAGCGGGGCCCCAGCCGATACGCAGTATTTT.

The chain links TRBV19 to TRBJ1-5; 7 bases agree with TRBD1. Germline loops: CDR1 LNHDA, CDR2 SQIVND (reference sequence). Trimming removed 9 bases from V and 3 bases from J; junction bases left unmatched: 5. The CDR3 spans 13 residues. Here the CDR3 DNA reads TGTGCCAGCCAGACAGGGCCCAATCAGCCCCAGCATTTT. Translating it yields CASQTGPNQPQHF.

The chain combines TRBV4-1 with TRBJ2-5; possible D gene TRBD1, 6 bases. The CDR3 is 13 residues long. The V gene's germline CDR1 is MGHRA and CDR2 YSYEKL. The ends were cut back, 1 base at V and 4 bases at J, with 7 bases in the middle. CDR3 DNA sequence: TGCGCCAGCAGCCAAGGAGGGGGAGAGACCCAGTACTTC. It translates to CASSQGGGETQYF.

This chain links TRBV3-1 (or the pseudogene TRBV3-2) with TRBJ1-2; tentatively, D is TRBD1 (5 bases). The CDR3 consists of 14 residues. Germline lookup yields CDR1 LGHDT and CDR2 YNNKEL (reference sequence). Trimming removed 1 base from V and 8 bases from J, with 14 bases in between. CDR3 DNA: TGTGCCAGCAGCCAAGGGTTTATCCAGGGCGGCTACACCTTC. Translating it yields CASSQGFIQGGYTF.

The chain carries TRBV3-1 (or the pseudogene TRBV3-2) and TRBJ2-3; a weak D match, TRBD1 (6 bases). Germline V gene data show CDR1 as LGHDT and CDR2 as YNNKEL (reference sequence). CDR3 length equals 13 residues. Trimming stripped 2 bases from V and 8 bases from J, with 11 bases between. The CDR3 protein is CASSQTLGGTQYF. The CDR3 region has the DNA TGTGCCAGCAGCCAAACTCTAGGGGGTACGCAGTATTTT.